One and the same sample provided the 3 T cell receptor beta chains below, sequenced in a study of shared clonotypes between healthy human individuals. Assay: immunoSEQ multiplex PCR; the TCRdb copy retains only in-frame clones and omits some. The table records some 2 million clones, approximately 94% of them present only once. In the naive CD8 group, cells lacked CD45RO and were positively selected for CCR7, so terminally differentiated effector memory CD45RA+ cells were left out. Sequencing was performed on naive CD8+ T cells sorted from blood. The receptors stem from a man in his late teens or twenties in good health.

This chain links TRBV9 with TRBJ2-1; D ambiguous. There are 15 residues in the CDR3. The V gene's germline CDR1 is SGDLS and CDR2 YYNGEE. Trimming took off 0 bases at V and 0 bases at J, with 7 bases between the two ends. CDR3 nucleotides: TGTGCCAGCAGCGTAGTACCTAGCTCCTACAATGAGCAGTTCTTC. Its protein is CASSVVPSSYNEQFF.

The V and J genes are TRBV14 and TRBJ2-5; 7 nucleotides agree with TRBD1. This CDR3 has 16 amino acids. Germline CDR1 reads SGHDN; CDR2 reads FVKESK. The ends lost 3 bases at V and 3 bases at J; junction bases unmatched: 10. The CDR3 DNA reads TGTGCCAGCAGCCAGCCCGACAGGGACATAGAAGAGACCCAGTACTTC. Protein sequence: CASSQPDRDIEETQYF. The full variable domain, rest sourced from reference TRBV14 and TRBJ2-5, is EAGVTQFPSHSVIEKGQTVTLRCDPISGHDNLYWYRRVMGKEIKFLLHFVKESKQDESGMPNNRFLAERTGGTYSTLKVQPAELEDSGVYFCASSQPDRDIEETQYFGPGTRLLVL.

The gene calls are TRBV19 and TRBJ2-7; TRBD2 matches 8 bases. CDR3 length: 14 amino acids. Germline lookup yields CDR1 LNHDA and CDR2 SQIVND (reference sequence). V gave up 3 bases and J gave up 4 bases; unmatched junction bases: 5. CDR3 sequence reads: CASSMFQRGYEQYF. CDR3 DNA sequence: TGTGCCAGTAGTATGTTCCAGCGGGGGTACGAGCAGTACTTC.